The 13 T cell receptor beta chains below all came from one sample that was sequenced in a study of OX40 agonist ivuxolimab in advanced cancers. Assay: immunoSEQ multiplex PCR; the TCRdb copy retains only in-frame clones and omits some. The sample contains fewer than 85,000 clones, around 90% of which appear only once. This specimen consisted of CD4+ or CD8+ T cells sorted from blood, obtained in a trial of the OX40 agonist ivuxolimab. The receptor set was obtained from an adult with an advanced solid tumor such as melanoma, head and neck, liver or kidney cancer.

CDR3 sequence reads: CASSPRVGEEKLFF. The CDR3 DNA is TGTGCCAGCAGCCCTAGGGTAGGGGAGGAAAAACTGTTTTTT. The chain has TRBV7-6 and TRBJ1-4, with D tentatively TRBD1 (5 bases). CDR3 length equals 14 residues. Trimming left V 5 bases short and J 8 bases short, with 15 bases between. Looked up from germline, CDR1 is SGHVS and CDR2 is FNYEAQ.

The table lists this clone with a few counts. This chain joins TRBV30 and TRBJ2-2, with a weak D call TRBD2 (7 bases). Trimming pared 3 bases from V and 2 bases from J, leaving 19 bases between. Germline V CDR1 and CDR2: GTSNPN, SVGIG (reference sequence). This CDR3 has 17 residues. The CDR3 bases are TGTGCCTGGAGCCTGGGGGGGGCCACCCTAAACACCGGGGAGCTGTTTTTT. It yields the protein CAWSLGGATLNTGELFF.

V is TRBV29-1 and J is TRBJ1-3, with D possibly TRBD1 on 6 matching bases. The CDR3 runs to 13 residues. Trimming stripped 7 bases from V and 3 bases from J, with 13 bases between. Germline V gene lookup returns CDR1 SQVTM and CDR2 ANQGSEA. Here the CDR3 DNA reads TGCAGCGCCGGGGGGGCTAATGGAAACACCATATATTTT. It translates to CSAGGANGNTIYF.

This rearrangement joins TRBV28 to TRBJ2-7; 8 bases map to TRBD1. V lost 2 bases to trimming and J lost 0 bases; unmatched junction nucleotides: 3. Germline values: CDR1 MDHEN, CDR2 SYDVKM. This CDR3 is 15 amino acids long. CDR3 region: CASSLAGQGSYEQYF. The CDR3 DNA sequence: TGTGCCAGCAGTTTAGCCGGACAGGGCTCCTACGAGCAGTACTTC. The whole variable domain, filled in from reference TRBV28 and TRBJ2-7, reads DVKVTQSSRYLVKRTGEKVFLECVQDMDHENMFWYRQDPGLGLRLIYFSYDVKMKEKGDIPEGYSVSREKKERFSLILESASTNQTSMYLCASSLAGQGSYEQYFGPGTRLTVT.

The chain recombines TRBV5-1 with TRBJ1-2; no clear D. Germline CDR1 and CDR2: SGHRS and YFSETQ. The V end was cut by 0 bases, the J end by 4 bases, with 10 bases between. The CDR3 sequence is 14 residues long. DNA for the CDR3: TGCGCCAGCAGCTTGGGGGCGGCCTTCTATGGCTACACCTTC. Translation: CASSLGAAFYGYTF.

The chain combines TRBV6-5 with TRBJ1-2; the D gene is possibly TRBD1 (5 bases). Germline CDR1 reads MNHEY; CDR2 reads SVGAGI. The CDR3 is made up of 14 amino acids. V dropped 6 bases and J dropped 7 bases, with 18 bases sitting between them. The CDR3 spells CASSQNRQSGGYTF. The CDR3 DNA follows: TGTGCCAGCAGCCAGAACCGACAGTCTGGTGGCTACACCTTC.

With regard to this clone: The sample holds other DNA sequences that translate to the same CDR3. The chain couples TRBV5-1 to TRBJ2-3, with D hard to call. Deletions cut 3 bases from V and 0 bases from J, with 8 bases between. The germline CDR1 and CDR2 sequences are SGHRS and YFSETQ. This CDR3 region has 14 residues. This CDR3 is CASSSTTSTDTQYF. CDR3 bases: TGCGCCAGCAGCTCAACGACAAGCACAGATACGCAGTATTTT.

This chain's CDR3 is CAWSPGGGEAFF. Written as DNA, the CDR3 is TGTGCCTGGAGTCCGGGTGGAGGTGAAGCTTTCTTT. The chain uses TRBV30 and TRBJ1-1; D is unresolved. This CDR3 region has 12 residues. CDR1 and CDR2 (germline): GTSNPN, SVGIG (reference sequence). The V end was cut by 2 bases, the J end by 7 bases, with 11 bases between.

The V call is TRBV9, the J call TRBJ1-1; D unclear. The length of the CDR3 is 15 residues. Germline CDR1 reads SGDLS; CDR2 reads YYNGEE. V lost 4 bases to trimming and J lost 0 bases, with 13 bases between them. This CDR3 is CASSPEVDMNTEAFF. CDR3 nucleotides: TGTGCCAGCAGCCCAGAGGTGGATATGAACACTGAAGCTTTCTTT.

The rearrangement links TRBV6-5 to TRBJ1-2; D may be TRBD1 (5 bases). V lost 4 bases and J lost 0, with 6 bases in between. Germline CDR1 and CDR2: MNHEY and SVGAGI. The CDR3 runs to 13 residues. CDR3 coding DNA: TGTGCCAGCAGTTCAGGGACTAACTATGGCTACACCTTC. The encoded protein is CASSSGTNYGYTF.

This sequence joins TRBV7-9 and TRBJ2-1; 14 bases align to TRBD2. Germline-derived CDR1 and CDR2 are SEHNR and FQNEAQ (reference sequence). This CDR3 contains 15 residues. The J segment lost 8 bases and the V segment lost 5 bases, leaving 5 bases of the junction unmatched. The CDR3 DNA reads as TGTGCCAGCAGCGCCGGGACTAGCGGGAGCTATGAGCAGTTCTTC. Encoded protein: CASSAGTSGSYEQFF.

In its sample, this clone was seen a few times. The chain recombines TRBV28 with TRBJ2-1; D unresolved. Trimming took off 2 bases at V and 3 bases at J, with 2 bases between the two ends. Germline V gene data show CDR1 as MDHEN and CDR2 as SYDVKM. The CDR3 is 12 residues long. CDR3 sequence (DNA): TGTGCCAGCAGTTTAAACTACAATGAGCAGTTCTTC. Translating gives CASSLNYNEQFF.

The CDR3 nucleotides read TGTGCTAGTGGTTTGGTGGGGGATATTAACACCGGGGAGCTGTTTTTT. Translating gives CASGLVGDINTGELFF. The chain links TRBV12-5 to TRBJ2-2; the D call may be TRBD1 or TRBD2 (5 bases each). There are 16 residues in the CDR3. Germline V gene data show CDR1 as LGHNT and CDR2 as FRNRAP. The ends were cut back, 0 bases at V and 2 bases at J, with 10 bases in the middle.